This T cell receptor (beta chain) comes out of a study of blood T cell repertoires in COVID-19 (dated by TCRdb to the early 2020s). Regarding the research as a whole: Samples covering the acute and convalescent phases of COVID-19 were provided by collaborators in the United States, Italy and Spain. The sample metadata nearly always contained a de-identified subject ID, COVID-19 status, age in years and sex. Samples came from the ongoing ImmuneRACE study (first 160 participants) plus 1,254 subjects from 6 global collaborators. A freely available public database, intended as a resource for researchers studying the immune response to SARS-CoV-2, is where the repertoires were released. Where HLA class I and class II types were available, the types were taken from metadata supplied by the sample provider, not from assay-based typing. Deeply sampled blood TCRbeta repertoires from subjects exposed to, actively infected with, or recovered from COVID-19 were included in the dataset. The prospective study material was composed of cDNA or gDNA derived from T cells, B-cell-depleted T cells, or PBMCs. What the work shows at the level of the full study, not this receptor alone: How much clinical and demographic metadata was included differed by source and by participant, and the metadata was provided uncurated.

V was cut back by 0 bases and J by 5 bases, leaving a gap of 10 bases between them. The CDR3 goes from the cysteine to the phenylalanine over 14 residues. Only the CDR3 DNA stays, 42 bases, in frame from base 1. Reading the germline V gene gives CDR1 SGDLS and CDR2 YYNGEE. TCRbeta CDR3 regions were amplified from genomic DNA by means of the immunoSEQ Assay, a bias-controlled multiplex PCR. The study's own analysis went as follows. Nucleated cell counts per sample were estimated from amplification of reference gene primers within the assay. To quantify the absolute abundance of each unique TCRbeta CDR3 rearrangement, sequence reads were collapsed and filtered. For each sample, productive Simpson clonality was calculated as the square root of Simpson's diversity index over productive rearrangements. What TCRdb holds here is the immuneACCESS table cut down to in-frame rearrangements. Part of the clones is not present; checked against another copy, under half of the missing clones reflect an unresolved V gene, and the others are unexplained. V, J and clone size reflect that table, while D and trimming were determined from the DNA. The sample table shows hundreds of thousands of clones, and 86% are seen once. The ten biggest clones cover approximately 2.1% of the sample.

In the prospective study, participants were 18 to 89 years old, resided in about two dozen geographic areas of the United States, and were enrolled through a virtual design. To assign participants to cohorts, the prospective study relied on clinical history that participants themselves reported in a screening survey and a study questionnaire. Recovered participants in ImmuneRACE Cohort 3 were defined by two consecutive negative NP/OP PCR tests, clearance by a healthcare professional, or resolution of symptoms. In the prospective study, mobile phlebotomists collected whole blood, serum and a nasopharyngeal or oropharyngeal swab from each participant. Additional blood draws and questionnaires over an approximately two-month period could optionally be provided by prospective study participants. Before DNA extraction, blood samples from the prospective study were shipped at room temperature or frozen.

With respect to this clone: Its cognate antigen has yet to be identified. Qualities for individual bases were not recorded, and no much larger clone is one base off.

This chain is built from TRBV9 and TRBJ2-3, and possibly TRBD2, on 6 matching bases. Input material: PBMCs or T cells enriched from blood (not recorded which). This TCR came from a woman aged 45-59 years who had recovered from COVID-19. The bases are TGTGCCAGCAGCGTAGGGATAGCGGAAGATACGCAGTATTTT. It translates as CASSVGIAEDTQYF.